Given below is one T cell receptor beta chain in context. Its antigen is unknown. Within Nashville, Tennessee resided all donors, each a Caucasian adult. The sample comes from a study of shared clonotypes between healthy human individuals. For the study at large: CD4 naive cells filled three plates per donor, CD4 memory three, CD8 naive two and CD8 memory one.

Study-level points and caveats: Non-shared clonotypes had lower generation probabilities than clonotypes shared by all four sorted-subset donors. Estimated richness was generally greater in naive than memory subsets.

V lost 4 bases to trimming and J lost 6 bases; unmatched junction nucleotides: 10. This CDR3 is built from 16 residues. CDR1 SGHRS and CDR2 YFSETQ come from the germline V gene. TCRdb's copy holds only in-frame clones and misses some; the assay was immunoSEQ multiplex PCR. This sample carries around 2.3 million clones, approximately 95% of them seen once, and the ten largest clones take less than 0.15%. The specimen sequenced was naive CD4+ T cells sorted from blood. As for subset: CD45RA+ positively selected. V usage is TRBV5-1 and J usage is TRBJ1-6; TRBD1 matches at 7 bases. The sequence derives from a man aged 18 to 30 in good health. The CDR3 sequence is CASSQSTGQSNSPLHF. For the CDR3, the DNA is TGCGCCAGCAGCCAGAGTACGGGACAGTCTAATTCACCCCTCCACTTT.